A single sample gave rise to the 27 T cell receptor beta chains below, sequenced in a study of blood T cell repertoires in COVID-19. Assay used: immunoSEQ multiplex PCR; TCRdb lists only in-frame clones, some missing. The table lists 250,000 or so clones, roughly 86% of them singletons. Sequencing input: peripheral blood. The receptors stem from a middle-aged man with active or convalescent COVID-19.

V is TRBV29-1 and J is TRBJ1-4, with TRBD1 matching 8 bases. This CDR3 is 12 amino acids long. The trim removed 6 bases at V and 6 bases at J, leaving 3 bases unmatched. CDR1 SQVTM and CDR2 ANQGSEA come from the germline V gene. The CDR3 sequence: CSVEDRDEKLFF. DNA for the CDR3: TGCAGCGTCGAGGACAGGGATGAAAAACTGTTTTTT.

J is TRBJ2-2 and V is TRBV6-2 or TRBV6-3; 11 bases match TRBD2. The CDR3 contains 16 residues. V trimming: 6 bases; J trimming: 8 bases; junction bases outside the gene matches: 11. CDR1 is MNHEY, CDR2 SVGEGT, per germline. The CDR3 region has the DNA TGTGCCAGCAGCTCCGGGACTAGCGGCTTGCGGGGGGAGCTGTTTTTT. This codes for CASSSGTSGLRGELFF.

This clone has just a few counts. The rearrangement links TRBV2 to TRBJ2-7, with 7 nucleotides matching TRBD1. The V segment lost 6 bases and the J segment 0 bases; nucleotides outside the gene matches: 11. The CDR3 length is 16 residues. The germline CDR1 and CDR2 sequences are SNHLY and FYNNEI. CDR3: CASREIQGPSSYEQYF. The CDR3, as DNA: TGTGCCAGCAGAGAGATACAGGGGCCTAGCTCCTACGAGCAGTACTTC.

V and J are TRBV19 and TRBJ1-5; tentative D call: TRBD1 (5 bases). The ends were cut back, 4 bases at V and 9 bases at J, with 19 bases in the middle. CDR1 is LNHDA and CDR2 is SQIVND in the germline V gene (reference sequence). This CDR3 has 15 residues. The CDR3 bases are TGTGCCAGTAGTACGCGGGGGACCAAACAAAGGCCCCAGCATTTT. It encodes CASSTRGTKQRPQHF.

The chain links TRBV5-1 to TRBJ1-1; TRBD1 aligns across 8 bases. The germline gives CDR1 SGHRS, CDR2 YFSETQ. The trim removed 4 bases at V and 3 bases at J, leaving 8 bases unmatched. The CDR3 runs 15 residues. This CDR3 reads CASSLRGRMDTEAFF. In nucleotides, the CDR3 is TGCGCCAGCAGCCTCAGGGGGCGGATGGACACTGAAGCTTTCTTT. The full variable domain, its missing parts supplied by reference TRBV5-1 and TRBJ1-1, is KAGVTQTPRYLIKTRGQQVTLSCSPISGHRSVSWYQQTPGQGLQFLFEYFSETQRNKGNFPGRFSGRQFSNSRSEMNVSTLELGDSALYLCASSLRGRMDTEAFFGQGTRLTVV.

The chain has TRBV7-9 and TRBJ1-2; D possibly corresponds to TRBD1 (6 bases). The CDR3 sequence is 15 residues long. Germline V gene lookup returns CDR1 SEHNR and CDR2 FQNEAQ (reference sequence). Trimming took off 3 bases at V and 7 bases at J, with 18 bases between the two ends. The CDR3: CASSFHLDRGGGYTF. CDR3 DNA: TGTGCCAGCAGCTTTCATTTGGACAGAGGGGGTGGCTACACCTTC.

The rearrangement joins TRBV9 to TRBJ2-1; 9 bases are shared with TRBD2. J lost 7 bases, V lost 2 bases, and 7 bases had no gene match. The CDR3 runs 15 residues. Per germline, CDR1 SGDLS and CDR2 YYNGEE. The CDR3 here is CASSVVSGGVNEQFF. CDR3 bases: TGTGCCAGCAGCGTCGTTAGCGGGGGTGTAAATGAGCAGTTCTTC.

Here the CDR3 reads CASSVTSGGYEQYF. The CDR3 DNA reads TGTGCCAGCAGCGTAACTAGCGGGGGATACGAGCAGTACTTC. This rearrangement joins TRBV11-2 to TRBJ2-7; 11 bases fit TRBD2. Per germline, CDR1 SGHAT and CDR2 FQNNGV. V dropped 5 bases and J dropped 4; count of bases not matched to a gene: 4. This CDR3 is 14 amino acids long. Full variable domain (outside the CDR3, taken from reference TRBV11-2 and TRBJ2-7): EAGVAQSPRYKIIEKRQSVAFWCNPISGHATLYWYQQILGQGPKLLIQFQNNGVVDDSQLPKDRFSAERLKGVDSTLKIQPAKLEDSAVYLCASSVTSGGYEQYFGPGTRLTVT.

In nucleotides, the CDR3 is TGTGCCAGCAGCCTGCTGACGGGTAATGAAAAACTGTTTTTT. As protein: CASSLLTGNEKLFF. This chain uses TRBV7-9 with TRBJ1-4; unclear D gene. CDR1 and CDR2 (germline): SEHNR, FQNEAQ (reference sequence). Trimming stripped 5 bases from V and 4 bases from J, with 11 bases between. The length of the CDR3 is 14 residues.

This clone was recorded a few times. This chain connects TRBV27 to TRBJ1-2; 7 positions agree with TRBD1. Per germline, CDR1 MNHEY and CDR2 SMNVEV (reference sequence). Trimming removed 7 bases from V and 4 bases from J; junction bases left unmatched: 6. There are 13 residues in the CDR3. DNA of the CDR3: TGTGCCAGCACGACAGGGTCCGGCTATGGCTACACCTTC. Its translation: CASTTGSGYGYTF.

The rearrangement links TRBV13 to TRBJ1-1; 9 bases map to TRBD1. The CDR3 totals 18 residues. J was trimmed by 1 base and V by 2 bases; bases with no gene match: 11. Germline V CDR1 and CDR2: PRHDT, FYEKMQ (reference sequence). The CDR3 spells CASSLPAGTGFRNTEAFF. The CDR3 coding sequence is TGTGCCAGCAGCTTACCCGCAGGGACAGGGTTCCGGAACACTGAAGCTTTCTTT.

The V gene is TRBV11-3, the J gene TRBJ2-1, with D perhaps matching TRBD1 (6 bases). The CDR3 totals 14 residues. Germline assignment: CDR1 SGHNT and CDR2 YENEEA. Between the trimmed V and J ends, which lost 3 bases and 3 bases, there was a span of 9 bases. In nucleotides, the CDR3 is TGTGCCAGCAGCTTTCAGACAGGCTACAATGAGCAGTTCTTC. This gives the protein CASSFQTGYNEQFF.

This chain links TRBV18 with TRBJ1-5, with D possibly TRBD1 on 6 matching bases. V was cut by 1 base and J by 5 bases, with 12 bases left in between. The germline V gene has CDR1 KGHSH and CDR2 LQKENI. There are 15 residues in the CDR3. CDR3 nucleotides: TGTGCCAGCTCACCACGGGACACCCGTGATCAGCCCCAGCATTTT. Translation: CASSPRDTRDQPQHF.

The rearrangement joins TRBV9 to TRBJ1-1; D is unclear. The CDR3 totals 12 residues. Germline CDR1 and CDR2: SGDLS and YYNGEE. V gave up 0 bases and J gave up 6 bases, with 6 bases separating them. The CDR3 here is CASSVDNAEAFF. As DNA, the CDR3 is TGTGCCAGCAGCGTAGACAACGCTGAAGCTTTCTTT.

Here the CDR3 reads CASSVGGPRRELFF. The DNA for the CDR3 is TGTGCCAGCAGCGTCGGAGGGCCCAGGCGGGAGCTGTTTTTT. This chain connects TRBV9 to TRBJ2-2, with a possible D match to TRBD2 (6 bases). Trimming stripped 2 bases from V and 9 bases from J, with 14 bases between. Germline V lookup: CDR1 SGDLS, CDR2 YYNGEE. The CDR3 is 14 residues long.

The chain is built from TRBV7-9 and TRBJ2-7, with 10 positions matching TRBD1. CDR3 size: 14 residues. The V segment lost 4 bases and the J segment 6 bases; nucleotides outside the gene matches: 6. Germline V gives CDR1 SEHNR, CDR2 FQNEAQ (reference sequence). The CDR3 here is CASSWPGQGTEQYF. DNA of the CDR3: TGTGCCAGCAGCTGGCCGGGACAGGGGACCGAGCAGTACTTC.

This chain connects TRBV6-1 to TRBJ2-1; D perhaps matches TRBD1 (6 bases). The germline CDR1 and CDR2 sequences are MNHNS and SASEGT. V shed 2 bases and J shed 9 bases, with 20 bases lying between them. The CDR3 loop spans 16 amino acids. CDR3 in amino acids: CASSETGPIWVGEQFF. The CDR3 DNA reads as TGTGCCAGCAGTGAAACAGGGCCTATATGGGTCGGTGAGCAGTTCTTC.

This clone appeared a single time. The genes are TRBV2 and TRBJ2-7; tentatively, D is TRBD2 (5 bases). CDR3 length equals 10 residues. V lost 10 bases and J lost 7, with 11 bases in between. CDR1 and CDR2 (germline): SNHLY, FYNNEI. This chain's CDR3 is CATGGWEQYF. As DNA, the CDR3 is TGTGCCACAGGAGGTTGGGAGCAGTACTTC.

The chain joins TRBV7-7 to TRBJ1-4; TRBD1 is a possible D gene (6 bases). The CDR3 sequence is 16 residues long. Germline values: CDR1 SSHAT, CDR2 FNYEAQ (reference sequence). Between the trimmed V and J ends, which lost 5 bases and 2 bases, there was a span of 15 bases. The CDR3 protein is CASSEGGGATNEKLFF. The CDR3 DNA reads TGTGCCAGCAGCGAGGGCGGGGGGGCGACTAATGAAAAACTGTTTTTT.

V and J are TRBV29-1 and TRBJ1-5; 8 bases agree with TRBD1. Germline-derived CDR1 and CDR2 are SQVTM and ANQGSEA. There are 14 residues in the CDR3. The junction had 5 bases not matched to a gene; V was cut back by 4 bases and J by 3 bases. The CDR3 DNA reads TGCAGCGTTGGGCCCAGGGGGCCCAATCAGCCCCAGCATTTT. It translates to CSVGPRGPNQPQHF.

A remark on this clone: Other DNA sequences in the sample encode the same CDR3. This rearrangement joins TRBV30 to TRBJ1-6; D possibly corresponds to TRBD1 (6 bases). Germline CDR1 GTSNPN, CDR2 SVGIG (reference sequence). Trimming took off 2 bases at V and 7 bases at J, with 9 bases between the two ends. This CDR3 spans 13 amino acids. This CDR3 reads CAWSQDSNSPLHF. DNA of the CDR3: TGTGCCTGGAGTCAGGACAGCAATTCACCCCTCCACTTT.

The V call is TRBV7-8, the J call TRBJ1-2, with D unclear. Germline V gene sequence: CDR1 SGHVS, CDR2 FQNEAQ. The V end was cut by 5 bases, the J end by 4 bases, with 20 bases between. This CDR3 is 16 amino acids long. As DNA, the CDR3 is TGTGCCAGCAGCCGAGGAGGATCGCAAACGGGCTATGGCTACACCTTC. Its protein product is CASSRGGSQTGYGYTF.

Notes on this clone: The sample has other DNA sequences that encode this CDR3 too. The V gene is TRBV10-1, the J gene TRBJ2-1; 7 bases match TRBD2. After removal of 5 bases from V and 5 bases from J, the junction contained 6 bases not matched to a gene. CDR3 size: 14 residues. Per the germline V gene, CDR1 is WNHNN and CDR2 is SYGVQD (reference sequence). Written as DNA, the CDR3 is TGCGCCAGCAGTCTGGGGGGGAGAGACAATGAGCAGTTCTTC. This sequence encodes CASSLGGRDNEQFF.

This chain connects TRBV6-5 to TRBJ1-1, with 7 bases fitting TRBD1. The ends lost 10 bases at V and 6 bases at J; junction bases unmatched: 11. The CDR3 is 13 residues long. Looked up from germline, CDR1 is MNHEY and CDR2 is SVGAGI. The CDR3 sequence is CATLIKGASEAFF. The CDR3 coding sequence is TGTGCCACCCTAATTAAGGGGGCGTCTGAAGCTTTCTTT.

The V gene is TRBV3-1 (or the pseudogene TRBV3-2), the J gene TRBJ2-7; 11 bases line up with TRBD2. CDR1 is LGHDT, CDR2 YNNKEL, per germline (reference sequence). V shed 4 bases and J 4 bases; nucleotides not matched to a gene: 6. The CDR3 is 15 amino acids. The CDR3 loop is CASSRTSGSQYEQYF. In DNA form, the CDR3 reads TGTGCCAGCAGCCGCACTAGCGGGAGTCAATACGAGCAGTACTTC.

The chain couples TRBV5-5 to TRBJ1-3; 7 positions agree with TRBD1. Germline CDR1 SGHKS, CDR2 YYEKEE (reference sequence). This CDR3 is built from 15 residues. J gave up 4 bases and V 3 bases, and 7 bases lay outside the gene matches. The CDR3 bases are TGTGCCAGCAGCTCCAATCCGGGACAGGGAAACACCATATATTTT. This encodes CASSSNPGQGNTIYF.

This clone occurred a few times. V gene TRBV7-9 combines with J gene TRBJ2-1; 11 bases match TRBD1. Germline lookup yields CDR1 SEHNR and CDR2 FQNEAQ (reference sequence). With 4 bases clipped from V and 9 bases from J, the junction kept 11 bases outside the gene matches. CDR3 length: 16 residues. The CDR3 sequence: CASSSSSGQGVPEQFF. The CDR3 bases are TGTGCCAGCAGCTCTTCTTCGGGACAGGGGGTACCTGAGCAGTTCTTC.